This TCR beta chain was obtained from a study of T cell responses to AZD1222 COVID-19 vaccine. Produced via immunoSEQ multiplex PCR; TCRdb's table is partial and in-frame only. Of 95,000 to 130,000 clones listed, 85% to 95% are singletons. The germline gives CDR1 ENHRY, CDR2 SYGVKD. The CDR3 is 16 amino acids. The V end lost 1 base, the J end lost 6 bases, and 17 bases lay between the germline ends. This receptor was obtained from an adult in good health. The specimen was peripheral blood, collected on day 0 of AZD1222 vaccination. The rearrangement uses TRBV10-3 and TRBJ2-3; no clear D gene. CDR3 DNA: TGTGCCATCAGTGAGTTGCTGATTAAGGACCCCGATACGCAGTATTTT. It is translated as CAISELLIKDPDTQYF.